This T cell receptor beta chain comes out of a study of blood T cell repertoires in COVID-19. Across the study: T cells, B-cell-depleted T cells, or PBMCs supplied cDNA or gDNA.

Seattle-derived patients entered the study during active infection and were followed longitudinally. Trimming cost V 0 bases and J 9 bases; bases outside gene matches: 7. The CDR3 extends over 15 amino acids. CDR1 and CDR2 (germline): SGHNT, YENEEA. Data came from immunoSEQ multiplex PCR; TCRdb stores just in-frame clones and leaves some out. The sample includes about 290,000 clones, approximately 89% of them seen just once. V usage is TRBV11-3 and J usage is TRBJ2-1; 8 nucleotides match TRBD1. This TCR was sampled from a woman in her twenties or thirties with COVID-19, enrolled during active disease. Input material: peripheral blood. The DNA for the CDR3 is TGTGCCAGCAGCTTAGATCAGAACAGGGGGACTGAGCAGTTCTTC. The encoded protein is CASSLDQNRGTEQFF.